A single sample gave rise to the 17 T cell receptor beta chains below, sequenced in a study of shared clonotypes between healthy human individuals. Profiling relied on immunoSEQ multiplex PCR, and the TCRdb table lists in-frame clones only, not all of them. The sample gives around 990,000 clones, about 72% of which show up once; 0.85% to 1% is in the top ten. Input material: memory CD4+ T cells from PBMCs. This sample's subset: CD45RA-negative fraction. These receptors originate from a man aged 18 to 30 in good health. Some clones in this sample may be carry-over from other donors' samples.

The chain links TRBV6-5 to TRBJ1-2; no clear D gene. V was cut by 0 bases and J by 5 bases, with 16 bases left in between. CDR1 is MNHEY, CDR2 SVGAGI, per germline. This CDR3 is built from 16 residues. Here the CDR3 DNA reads TGTGCCAGCAGTTACTCGATTCGTGACGGCTTATATGGCTACACCTTC. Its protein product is CASSYSIRDGLYGYTF.

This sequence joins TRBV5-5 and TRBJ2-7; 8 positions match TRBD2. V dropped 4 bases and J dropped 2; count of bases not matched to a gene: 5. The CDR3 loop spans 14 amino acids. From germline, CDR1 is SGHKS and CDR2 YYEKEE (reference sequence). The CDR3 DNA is TGTGCCAGCAGCCCGCCGGGGGGGCCCTACGAGCAGTACTTC. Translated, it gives CASSPPGGPYEQYF.

The CDR3 protein is CASSSTGWASGRPGEQFF. CDR3 in DNA: TGTGCCAGCAGCTCCACAGGCTGGGCTAGCGGGCGTCCCGGTGAGCAGTTCTTC. The chain has TRBV27 and TRBJ2-1; 8 nucleotides align to TRBD2. Germline V gene lookup returns CDR1 MNHEY and CDR2 SMNVEV (reference sequence). The CDR3 is 18 amino acids. With 6 bases clipped from V and 9 bases from J, the junction kept 22 bases outside the gene matches.

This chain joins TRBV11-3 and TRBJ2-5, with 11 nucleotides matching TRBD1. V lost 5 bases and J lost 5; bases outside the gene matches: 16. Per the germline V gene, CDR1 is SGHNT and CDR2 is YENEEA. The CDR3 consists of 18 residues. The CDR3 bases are TGTGCCAGCAGCCTTGGACAGGGGGCCGGTGCGGGGGATGAGACCCAGTACTTC. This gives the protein CASSLGQGAGAGDETQYF.

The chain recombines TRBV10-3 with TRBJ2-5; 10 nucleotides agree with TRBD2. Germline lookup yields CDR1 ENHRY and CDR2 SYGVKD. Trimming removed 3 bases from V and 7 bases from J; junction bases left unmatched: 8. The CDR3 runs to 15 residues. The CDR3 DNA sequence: TGTGCCATCAGTGACCCTAGCGGGAGTAGGGTGACCCAGTACTTC. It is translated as CAISDPSGSRVTQYF.

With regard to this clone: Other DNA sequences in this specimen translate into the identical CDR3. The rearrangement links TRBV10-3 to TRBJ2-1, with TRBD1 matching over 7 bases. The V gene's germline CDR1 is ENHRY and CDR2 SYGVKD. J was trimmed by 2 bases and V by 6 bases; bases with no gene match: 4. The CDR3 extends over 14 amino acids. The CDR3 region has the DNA TGTGCCATCAGCCGGGACAGAGCCTACAATGAGCAGTTCTTC. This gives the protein CAISRDRAYNEQFF.

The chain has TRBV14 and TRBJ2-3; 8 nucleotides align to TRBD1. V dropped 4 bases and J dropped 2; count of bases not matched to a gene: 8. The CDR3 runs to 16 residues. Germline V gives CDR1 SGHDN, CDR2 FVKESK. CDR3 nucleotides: TGTGCCAGCAGCCCCTGGACAGGGAAATACACAGATACGCAGTATTTT. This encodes CASSPWTGKYTDTQYF.

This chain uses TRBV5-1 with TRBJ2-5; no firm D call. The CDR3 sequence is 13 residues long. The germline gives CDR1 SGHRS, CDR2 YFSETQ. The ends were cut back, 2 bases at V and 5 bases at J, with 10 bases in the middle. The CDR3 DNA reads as TGCGCCAGCAGCTTTAGTCAAAGGGAGACCCAGTACTTC. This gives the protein CASSFSQRETQYF.

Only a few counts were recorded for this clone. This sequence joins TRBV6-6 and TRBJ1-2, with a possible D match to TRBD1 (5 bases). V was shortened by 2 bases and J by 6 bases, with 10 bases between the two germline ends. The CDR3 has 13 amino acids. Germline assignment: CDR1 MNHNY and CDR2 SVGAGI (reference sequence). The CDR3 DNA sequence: TGTGCCAGCAGTTACCAGGGTGAACATGGCTACACCTTC. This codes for CASSYQGEHGYTF.

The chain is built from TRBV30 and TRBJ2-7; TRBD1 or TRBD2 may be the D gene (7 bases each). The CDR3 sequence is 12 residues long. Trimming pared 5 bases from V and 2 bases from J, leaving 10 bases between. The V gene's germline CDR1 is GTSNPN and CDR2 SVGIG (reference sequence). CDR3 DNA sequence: TGTGCCTGGGGGAGGGGGCCCTACGAGCAGTACTTC. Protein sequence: CAWGRGPYEQYF.

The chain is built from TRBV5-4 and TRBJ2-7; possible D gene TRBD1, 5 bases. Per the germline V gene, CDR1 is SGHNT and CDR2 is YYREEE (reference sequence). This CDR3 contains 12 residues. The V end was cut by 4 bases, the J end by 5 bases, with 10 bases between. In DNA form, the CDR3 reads TGTGCCAGCAGCCCCAGGGTTGACGAGCAGTACTTC. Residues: CASSPRVDEQYF.

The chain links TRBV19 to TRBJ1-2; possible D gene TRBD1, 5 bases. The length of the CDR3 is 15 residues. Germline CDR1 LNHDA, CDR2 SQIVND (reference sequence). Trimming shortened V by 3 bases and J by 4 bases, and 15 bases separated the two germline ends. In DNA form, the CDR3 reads TGTGCCAGTAGTATTGGGATTACAGGAATCTATGGCTACACCTTC. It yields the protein CASSIGITGIYGYTF.

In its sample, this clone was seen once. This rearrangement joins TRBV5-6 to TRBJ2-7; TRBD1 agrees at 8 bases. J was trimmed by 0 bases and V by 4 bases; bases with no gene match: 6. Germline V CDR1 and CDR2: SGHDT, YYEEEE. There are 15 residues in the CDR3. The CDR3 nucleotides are TGTGCCAGCAGCCCGGGACAGGCCAGCTCCTACGAGCAGTACTTC. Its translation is CASSPGQASSYEQYF.

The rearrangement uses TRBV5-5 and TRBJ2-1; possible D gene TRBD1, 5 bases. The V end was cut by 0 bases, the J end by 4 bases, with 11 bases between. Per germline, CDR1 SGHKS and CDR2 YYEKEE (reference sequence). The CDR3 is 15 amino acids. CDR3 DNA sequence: TGTGCCAGCAGCTTGGCGCAGGGTTGGTACAATGAGCAGTTCTTC. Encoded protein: CASSLAQGWYNEQFF.

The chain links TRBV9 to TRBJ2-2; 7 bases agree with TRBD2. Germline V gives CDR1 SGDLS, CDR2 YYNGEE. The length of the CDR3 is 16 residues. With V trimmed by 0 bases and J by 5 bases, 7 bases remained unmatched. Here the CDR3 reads CASSVEGLPFTGELFF. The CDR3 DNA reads TGTGCCAGCAGCGTAGAGGGACTACCATTTACCGGGGAGCTGTTTTTT.

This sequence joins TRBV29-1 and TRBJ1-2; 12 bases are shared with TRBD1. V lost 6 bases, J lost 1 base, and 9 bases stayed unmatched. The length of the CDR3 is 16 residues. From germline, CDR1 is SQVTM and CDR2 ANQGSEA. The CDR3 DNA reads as TGCAGCGTCCAAGGGGGACAGGGGGCTTTTAACTATGGCTACACCTTC. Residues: CSVQGGQGAFNYGYTF.

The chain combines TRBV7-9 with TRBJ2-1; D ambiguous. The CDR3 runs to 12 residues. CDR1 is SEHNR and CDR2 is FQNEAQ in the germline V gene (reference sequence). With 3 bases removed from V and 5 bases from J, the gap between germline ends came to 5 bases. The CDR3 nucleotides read TGTGCCAGCAGCTTTGTAAACAATGAGCAGTTCTTC. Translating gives CASSFVNNEQFF.